Shown below are 5 T cell receptor beta chains from a single sample sequenced in a study of vaccination and CD4 T cells after COVID-19. Cultured CD4+ T cells had their DNA profiled by the Oncomine TCR Beta short-read assay. TCRdb reanalysed the PCR reads using MiXCR and keeps one entry per CDR3 protein. The data contain several thousand distinct CDR3 sequences, around 50% of them singletons. The treatment here: roughly 10-day PBMC culture with coronavirus spike peptide pools or control peptides (ViraFEST assay). No antigen has been identified for these receptors. Sequencing input: CD4+ T cells from blood, cultured in vitro. These receptors were taken from a human donor who had recovered from COVID-19.

Only a few counts were recorded for this clonotype. The V gene is TRBV11-3, the J gene TRBJ1-2, with 12 bases aligning to TRBD1. The ends lost 1 base at V and 2 bases at J; junction bases unmatched: 11. The CDR3 spans 19 residues. CDR1 SGHNT and CDR2 YENEEA come from the germline V gene. The CDR3 spells CASSLGPGTGGKPNYGYTF. The CDR3 coding sequence is TGTGCCAGCAGCTTAGGGCCTGGGACAGGGGGCAAACCCAACTATGGCTACACCTTC. Full variable domain (rest looked up from reference TRBV11-3 and TRBJ1-2): EAGVVQSPRYKIIEKKQPVAFWCNPISGHNTLYWYLQNLGQGPELLIRYENEEAVDDSQLPKDRFSAERLKGVDSTLKIQPAELGDSAVYLCASSLGPGTGGKPNYGYTFGSGTRLTVV.

This sequence joins TRBV27 and TRBJ2-1; D ambiguous. Deletions cut 3 bases from V and 6 bases from J, with 9 bases between. The CDR3 extends over 13 amino acids. Germline V gene data show CDR1 as MNHEY and CDR2 as SMNVEV (reference sequence). As DNA, the CDR3 is TGTGCCAGCAGTTTGCGCAGGATCAATGAGCAGTTCTTC. It yields the protein CASSLRRINEQFF.

This clonotype came up once. The chain carries TRBV12-3 or TRBV12-4 and TRBJ1-1, with a tentative D call TRBD1 (6 bases). Deletions cut 1 base from V and 4 bases from J, with 16 bases between. The CDR3 runs 16 residues. The CDR3 here is CASSLVGARTSTEAFF. CDR3 in DNA: TGTGCCAGCAGTTTAGTGGGGGCGCGTACATCCACTGAAGCTTTCTTT.

The CDR3 DNA reads as TGCAGTGCAATGCCGGGATATGGGGAGACCCAGTACTTC. Translated: CSAMPGYGETQYF. The chain carries TRBV20-1 and TRBJ2-5, with TRBD2 as a possible D gene (5 bases). Germline values: CDR1 DFQATT, CDR2 SNEGSKA (reference sequence). Trimming stripped 6 bases from V and 5 bases from J, with 16 bases between. This CDR3 has 13 residues.

The chain combines TRBV19 with TRBJ1-3; 8 bases align to TRBD1. The V gene end was trimmed by 7 bases and the J gene end by 5 bases; junction bases not matched to a gene: 10. Germline CDR1 is LNHDA and CDR2 is SQIVND (reference sequence). This CDR3 is built from 15 residues. The chain's CDR3 is CASTDGQGGRNTIYF. The CDR3 bases are TGTGCCAGTACCGACGGACAGGGAGGGAGAAACACCATATATTTT.